A single sample is the source of the 21 T cell receptor beta chains below, sequenced in a study of T cell responses to AZD1222 COVID-19 vaccine. Using immunoSEQ multiplex PCR, the repertoire was profiled, and TCRdb retains in-frame clones only, with some absent. The sample holds some 60,000 clones, more than 60% seen once. The starting material was peripheral blood, obtained 28 days after the second AZD1222 dose. The receptors were sampled from an adult who received the AZD1222 COVID-19 vaccine.

The chain has TRBV6-5 and TRBJ1-5; D ambiguous. Trimming shortened V by 0 bases and J by 1 base, and 4 bases separated the two germline ends. The CDR3 length is 14 residues. Germline V CDR1 and CDR2: MNHEY, SVGAGI. CDR3 in DNA: TGTGCCAGCAGTTACTCTCAGAGCAATCAGCCCCAGCATTTT. Amino acids: CASSYSQSNQPQHF.

As for this clone: The same CDR3 also results from other DNA sequences found in this sample. This sequence joins TRBV6-5 and TRBJ2-7; the match to TRBD1 covers 7 bases. V shed 2 bases, J shed 2 bases, and the junction held 0 bases outside the gene matches. Germline-derived CDR1 and CDR2 are MNHEY and SVGAGI. The CDR3 spans 13 residues. The DNA for the CDR3 is TGTGCCAGCAGTTACGACAGGGCCTACGAGCAGTACTTC. Its translation is CASSYDRAYEQYF.

This chain links TRBV4-2 with TRBJ2-1; 8 bases match TRBD2. The V segment lost 0 bases and the J segment 4 bases; nucleotides outside the gene matches: 2. The CDR3 totals 15 residues. Germline V gives CDR1 LGHNA, CDR2 YNFKEQ. CDR3 residues: CASSQETSEYNEQFF. The CDR3 bases are TGTGCCAGCAGCCAAGAGACTAGCGAGTACAATGAGCAGTTCTTC.

J is TRBJ1-1 and V is TRBV5-6; no reliable D call. Looked up from germline, CDR1 is SGHDT and CDR2 is YYEEEE. The CDR3 runs to 13 residues. V was cut by 4 bases and J by 3 bases, with 10 bases left in between. The CDR3 DNA reads as TGTGCCAGCAGCCCCGACATATACACTGAAGCTTTCTTT. Its translation: CASSPDIYTEAFF.

The rearrangement uses TRBV28 and TRBJ2-3, with TRBD2 matching 7 bases. The CDR3 totals 16 residues. Germline V gene data show CDR1 as MDHEN and CDR2 as SYDVKM. Unmatched junction bases numbered 11, after V lost 7 bases and J lost 1 base. The CDR3 region is CASKTTGTTGTDTQYF. In nucleotides, the CDR3 is TGTGCCAGCAAGACGACCGGGACTACCGGCACAGATACGCAGTATTTT.

V and J are TRBV5-1 and TRBJ1-1; D unclear. The CDR3 is 15 amino acids. Germline CDR1 is SGHRS and CDR2 is YFSETQ. The germline V and J ends were trimmed by 1 base and 1 base, with 11 bases remaining between them. CDR3 nucleotide sequence: TGCGCCAGCAGCTTGCACGGGCCCACGAACACTGAAGCTTTCTTT. Translating it yields CASSLHGPTNTEAFF.

The rearrangement joins TRBV27 to TRBJ2-4; 9 nucleotides agree with TRBD1. The CDR3 length is 15 residues. Germline loops: CDR1 MNHEY, CDR2 SMNVEV (reference sequence). The ends lost 5 bases at V and 7 bases at J; junction bases unmatched: 9. For the CDR3, the DNA is TGTGCCAGCAGTCCAAACAGGGGGCTTGGTAACATTCAGTACTTC. Encoded protein: CASSPNRGLGNIQYF.

The chain recombines TRBV6-5 with TRBJ1-6; maybe TRBD1 (5 bases). The V and J ends lost 2 bases and 9 bases respectively, with 11 bases between them. This CDR3 region has 14 residues. Germline CDR1 is MNHEY and CDR2 is SVGAGI. For the CDR3, the DNA is TGTGCCAGCAGTTACGAAGGGGTGGGTTCACCCCTCCACTTT. Protein: CASSYEGVGSPLHF.

The CDR3 sequence: CASRVNTEAFF. The CDR3 DNA follows: TGTGCCAGCAGAGTGAACACTGAAGCTTTCTTT. The chain recombines TRBV27 with TRBJ1-1; D is unresolved. V dropped 6 bases and J dropped 0 bases, with 2 bases sitting between them. This CDR3 has 11 residues. Germline CDR1 is MNHEY and CDR2 is SMNVEV (reference sequence).

This clone was seen only once. The chain uses TRBV28 and TRBJ1-5, with 7 nucleotides matching TRBD1. Germline CDR1 is MDHEN and CDR2 is SYDVKM. The V gene end was trimmed by 3 bases and the J gene end by 3 bases; junction bases not matched to a gene: 5. This CDR3 contains 15 residues. CDR3 region: CASSFSGGVNQPQHF. CDR3 DNA sequence: TGTGCCAGCAGTTTTTCAGGGGGAGTCAATCAGCCCCAGCATTTT.

The chain couples TRBV5-5 to TRBJ2-2; 11 positions match TRBD1. The CDR3 extends over 17 amino acids. V lost 3 bases and J lost 4; bases outside the gene matches: 8. CDR1 and CDR2 from the germline V gene are SGHKS and YYEKEE (reference sequence). The CDR3 DNA sequence: TGTGCCAGCAGCTCGGGACAGGGGGTCGGCGGCACCGGGGAGCTGTTTTTT. Its protein product is CASSSGQGVGGTGELFF.

For the CDR3, the DNA is TGTGCCAGCAGTTCGCCCGGGACTAGCGCGCAGTATTTT. Translation: CASSSPGTSAQYF. V gene TRBV28 combines with J gene TRBJ2-3; 10 positions agree with TRBD2. Germline CDR1 and CDR2: MDHEN and SYDVKM. V was clipped by 4 bases and J by 10 bases; unmatched bases: 5. The CDR3 contains 13 residues.

This chain uses TRBV30 with TRBJ1-5, with D uncertain. Trimming cost V 2 bases and J 4 bases, with 9 bases left between them. Germline assignment: CDR1 GTSNPN and CDR2 SVGIG (reference sequence). This CDR3 spans 13 amino acids. For the CDR3, the DNA is TGTGCCTGGAGTCTTCAAGGAAATCAGCCCCAGCATTTT. Protein: CAWSLQGNQPQHF.

V usage is TRBV7-3 and J usage is TRBJ2-7, with D unresolved. The CDR3 runs to 13 residues. CDR1 is SGHTA and CDR2 is FQGTGA in the germline V gene. The V end lost 4 bases, the J end lost 6 bases, and 13 bases lay between the germline ends. The CDR3 loop is CASSSTPLGEQYF. CDR3 nucleotides: TGTGCCAGCAGCTCGACTCCCTTAGGCGAGCAGTACTTC.

This chain joins TRBV7-9 and TRBJ1-3; D gene ambiguous. This CDR3 contains 16 residues. Germline V gene sequence: CDR1 SEHNR, CDR2 FQNEAQ (reference sequence). With 5 bases removed from V and 2 bases from J, the gap between germline ends came to 16 bases. In nucleotides, the CDR3 is TGTGCCAGCAGCCACACCCAGAGTTACCCTGGAAACACCATATATTTT. Translating it yields CASSHTQSYPGNTIYF.

DNA for the CDR3: TGTGCCACCAGTGATCCTGGGATGGCAGAAGAGACCCAGTACTTC. Its translation: CATSDPGMAEETQYF. The chain carries TRBV24-1 and TRBJ2-5; D is unclear. Trimming left V 3 bases short and J 3 bases short, with 13 bases between. The length of the CDR3 is 15 residues. Germline V gene data show CDR1 as KGHDR and CDR2 as SFDVKD.

This chain links TRBV5-1 with TRBJ2-5; maybe TRBD1 (6 bases). The germline gives CDR1 SGHRS, CDR2 YFSETQ. Trimming took 3 bases from V and 2 from J, leaving 23 bases between them. The CDR3 contains 18 residues. CDR3 loop: CASSSPDHDRSRQETQYF. The CDR3 bases are TGCGCCAGCAGCTCCCCGGACCACGACAGGAGTCGTCAAGAGACCCAGTACTTC.

The CDR3 loop reads CASREDTEAFF. The CDR3 DNA reads as TGCGCCAGCAGGGAAGACACTGAAGCTTTCTTT. The chain has TRBV10-2 and TRBJ1-1; no definite D call. Trimming removed 6 bases at V and 3 bases at J, with 5 bases between. The germline gives CDR1 WSHSY, CDR2 SAAADI. This CDR3 is built from 11 residues.

This sequence joins TRBV6-5 and TRBJ1-2; D is unclear. Germline CDR1 MNHEY, CDR2 SVGAGI. This CDR3 is built from 13 residues. Trimming removed 4 bases from V and 8 bases from J, with 14 bases in between. CDR3 coding DNA: TGTGCCAGCAGTTTTCGGGCAGCTCAGGGCTACACCTTC. It is translated as CASSFRAAQGYTF.

In DNA form, the CDR3 reads TGTGCCAGCAGTCTCGACAGGTACTATGGCTACACCTTC. The encoded protein is CASSLDRYYGYTF. J is TRBJ1-2 and V is TRBV28, with a tentative D call TRBD1 (6 bases). The CDR3 loop spans 13 amino acids. Deletions cut 5 bases from V and 3 bases from J, with 10 bases between. Germline V lookup: CDR1 MDHEN, CDR2 SYDVKM.

The gene calls are TRBV19 and TRBJ2-3; D may be TRBD1 or TRBD2 (6 bases each). The CDR3 contains 17 residues. Looked up from germline, CDR1 is LNHDA and CDR2 is SQIVND (reference sequence). V was pared by 5 bases and J by 0 bases, with 18 bases between. This chain's CDR3 is CASSSWTGAGSTDTQYF. The CDR3 nucleotides are TGTGCCAGTAGTTCCTGGACGGGGGCGGGTAGCACAGATACGCAGTATTTT.